The 16 T cell receptor beta chains below come from one sample, sequenced in a study of cytomegalovirus exposure and HLA in healthy donors. This table comes from immunoSEQ multiplex PCR, and its TCRdb copy is limited to in-frame clones, with some not included. There are approximately 220,000 clones in the sample; 75% to 90% occur only once, and roughly 13% lies in the top ten. The sample consisted of PBMCs. The receptors were sampled from a woman in her 30s in good health and CMV-seropositive.

This chain links TRBV6-6 with TRBJ2-2; TRBD1 matches 7 bases. Trimming removed 7 bases from V and 5 bases from J; junction bases left unmatched: 7. The CDR3 totals 14 residues. The germline V gene has CDR1 MNHNY and CDR2 SVGAGI (reference sequence). Written as DNA, the CDR3 is TGTGCCAGCACCACGGGACAGCTTACCGGGGAGCTGTTTTTT. Protein product: CASTTGQLTGELFF.

The chain couples TRBV6-1 to TRBJ2-7, with D unclear. The CDR3 totals 13 residues. The germline V gene has CDR1 MNHNS and CDR2 SASEGT. Between the trimmed V and J ends, which lost 3 bases and 3 bases, there was a span of 9 bases. The CDR3 sequence is CASSETYNYEQYF. The CDR3 nucleotides are TGTGCCAGCAGTGAGACATACAACTACGAGCAGTACTTC.

This rearrangement joins TRBV2 to TRBJ1-1; D not resolved. This CDR3 spans 10 amino acids. Germline V gene sequence: CDR1 SNHLY, CDR2 FYNNEI. V shed 6 bases and J shed 6 bases, with 5 bases lying between them. This CDR3 is CASRAPEAFF. In DNA form, the CDR3 reads TGTGCCAGCAGAGCCCCTGAAGCTTTCTTT. The variable domain in full, completed from reference TRBV2 and TRBJ1-1, reads EPEVTQTPSHQVTQMGQEVILRCVPISNHLYFYWYRQILGQKVEFLVSFYNNEISEKSEIFDDQFSVERPDGSNFTLKIRSTKLEDSAMYFCASRAPEAFFGQGTRLTVV.

The chain has TRBV10-3 and TRBJ2-7; no reliable D call. CDR1 is ENHRY, CDR2 SYGVKD, per germline. The CDR3 length is 13 residues. Trimming pared 4 bases from V and 2 bases from J, leaving 9 bases between. The CDR3 DNA reads as TGTGCCATCAGTGGGGTAGCTACCTACGAGCAGTACTTC. The encoded protein is CAISGVATYEQYF.

The chain employs TRBV5-1 and TRBJ1-1; maybe TRBD1 (5 bases). The V end lost 3 bases, the J end lost 3 bases, and 12 bases lay between the germline ends. The CDR3 totals 14 residues. Germline CDR1 SGHRS, CDR2 YFSETQ. The CDR3 region is CASSWWGEDTEAFF. The CDR3 DNA is TGCGCCAGCAGCTGGTGGGGGGAGGACACTGAAGCTTTCTTT. The whole variable domain, filled in from reference TRBV5-1 and TRBJ1-1, reads KAGVTQTPRYLIKTRGQQVTLSCSPISGHRSVSWYQQTPGQGLQFLFEYFSETQRNKGNFPGRFSGRQFSNSRSEMNVSTLELGDSALYLCASSWWGEDTEAFFGQGTRLTVV.

About this clone: Germline and junction disagree at one end, which may indicate a read error. This chain joins TRBV7-2 and TRBJ2-1; the D gene is possibly TRBD1 (5 bases). This CDR3 has 17 residues. Germline assignment: CDR1 SGHTA and CDR2 FQGNSA. The CDR3 sequence: CASTLSMGRDLYNEQFF. Here the CDR3 DNA reads TGTGCCAGCACCTTATCCATGGGCAGGGATCTCTACAATGAGCAGTTCTTC.

This clone was picked up many times. The chain recombines TRBV30 with TRBJ1-1, with D hard to call. The length of the CDR3 is 11 residues. V gave up 1 base and J gave up 8 bases, with 8 bases separating them. Per the germline V gene, CDR1 is GTSNPN and CDR2 is SVGIG (reference sequence). The CDR3 nucleotides are TGTGCCTGGAGTGAACGTACAGAAGCTTTCTTT. It encodes CAWSERTEAFF.

The gene calls are TRBV9 and TRBJ2-1; TRBD2 matches 9 bases. V was pared by 1 base and J by 9 bases, with 8 bases of the junction left unmatched. CDR1 is SGDLS and CDR2 is YYNGEE in the germline V gene. The CDR3 covers 15 residues. The CDR3 nucleotides are TGTGCCAGCAGCGTAACTGCGGGAGGGCCTATTGAGCAGTTCTTC. It yields the protein CASSVTAGGPIEQFF.

The chain has TRBV9 and TRBJ2-2, with 7 bases lining up with TRBD2. Losses at the gene ends were 2 bases for V and 6 bases for J; bases not matched to a gene: 7. This CDR3 spans 15 amino acids. From germline, CDR1 is SGDLS and CDR2 YYNGEE. CDR3 DNA: TGTGCCAGCAGCGTCGCGGGAGATCCCGCCGGGGAGCTGTTTTTT. Translated, it gives CASSVAGDPAGELFF.

The V gene is TRBV4-1, the J gene TRBJ2-4, with D tentatively TRBD2 (6 bases). CDR1 MGHRA and CDR2 YSYEKL come from the germline V gene. V gave up 1 base and J gave up 0 bases, with 7 bases separating them. The CDR3 is 15 residues long. The CDR3 DNA is TGCGCCAGCAGCCAAGTGGGACTAGCCAAAAACATTCAGTACTTC. Encoded protein: CASSQVGLAKNIQYF.

The chain has TRBV6-6 and TRBJ1-1; D gene ambiguous. Trimming pared 6 bases from V and 8 bases from J, leaving 13 bases between. This CDR3 has 12 residues. Germline CDR1 is MNHNY and CDR2 is SVGAGI (reference sequence). DNA for the CDR3: TGTGCCAGCAGCGGACCTAGTAAAGAAGCTTTCTTT. This gives the protein CASSGPSKEAFF.

The V gene is TRBV28, the J gene TRBJ1-2; 7 bases align to TRBD1. The V segment lost 4 bases and the J segment 7 bases; nucleotides outside the gene matches: 12. The CDR3 is 15 amino acids. Looked up from germline, CDR1 is MDHEN and CDR2 is SYDVKM. The CDR3 DNA is TGTGCCAGCAGTTCCCACCCGGGACAGAATCGTGGCTACACCTTC. It translates to CASSSHPGQNRGYTF.

This chain uses TRBV27 with TRBJ2-5; D is uncertain. With 6 bases removed from V and 2 bases from J, the gap between germline ends came to 19 bases. Germline assignment: CDR1 MNHEY and CDR2 SMNVEV (reference sequence). The CDR3 covers 16 residues. The CDR3 bases are TGTGCCAGCAGCCCCCTCCGTGCCGGCCCTCAAGAGACCCAGTACTTC. This encodes CASSPLRAGPQETQYF.

About this clone: Other DNA sequences in this sample translate to the same CDR3. This chain uses TRBV4-1 with TRBJ2-7; no clear D gene. The CDR3 runs to 12 residues. The V end was cut by 0 bases, the J end by 0 bases, with 0 bases between. CDR1 and CDR2 from the germline V gene are MGHRA and YSYEKL. CDR3 in DNA: TGCGCCAGCAGCCAAGACTCCTACGAGCAGTACTTC. Its protein is CASSQDSYEQYF.

The chain is built from TRBV18 and TRBJ2-7, with 8 bases identical to TRBD2. CDR1 and CDR2 (germline): KGHSH, LQKENI. V lost 0 bases and J lost 3; bases outside the gene matches: 4. This CDR3 has 15 residues. DNA of the CDR3: TGTGCCAGCTCACCACCAGGCGGGAGGTTCTACGAGCAGTACTTC. This sequence encodes CASSPPGGRFYEQYF.

A few counts support this clone. The V and J genes are TRBV23-1 and TRBJ2-7; 7 nucleotides match TRBD1. TRBV23-1 is marked as an open reading frame, function uncertain. The CDR3 is 15 amino acids. J was trimmed by 2 bases and V by 9 bases; bases with no gene match: 13. CDR3 protein: CARGLGTVLPYEQYF. Written as DNA, the CDR3 is TGCGCCAGAGGATTGGGGACAGTACTGCCCTACGAGCAGTACTTC.